The rows below give T cell receptor beta chains drawn from one sample of a study of T cell responses to AZD1222 COVID-19 vaccine. Repertoires were generated with immunoSEQ multiplex PCR, while TCRdb's copy carries only in-frame clones and drops some. Counted here are 89,000 or so clones, about 86% occurring once; the ten biggest clones make up approximately 8%. The sequencing used peripheral blood, collected on day 0 of AZD1222 vaccination. These receptors were collected from an adult in good health. CDR3s include the opening cysteine and the closing phenylalanine or tryptophan. Each record gives: V gene, CDR3 length, J gene, D gene, CDR3 protein, CDR3 DNA. The D gene is left open where the match is weak.

>TRBV28|15|TRBJ1-5|-
CASTLGGGGNQPQHF
TGTGCCAGCACACTGGGGGGGGGTGGCAATCAGCCCCAGCATTTT
>TRBV28|15|TRBJ2-3|TRBD2
CASSPSGSFSDTQYF
TGTGCCAGCAGTCCTAGCGGGAGTTTCTCAGATACGCAGTATTTT
>TRBV24-1|15|TRBJ2-7|-
CATSDWLWATYEQYF
TGTGCCACCAGTGATTGGCTGTGGGCGACCTACGAGCAGTACTTC
>TRBV28|13|TRBJ2-1|TRBD1
CALRDRYNNEQFF
TGTGCCCTCCGGGACAGATACAACAATGAGCAGTTCTTC
>TRBV5-1|14|TRBJ1-2|-
CASSLDMGAEGYTF
TGCGCCAGCAGCTTGGATATGGGGGCTGAGGGCTACACCTTC
>TRBV19|16|TRBJ1-1|-
CASSLVRGLSGTEAFF
TGTGCCAGTAGTTTAGTCAGGGGACTTTCCGGCACTGAAGCTTTCTTT
>TRBV4-1|17|TRBJ1-4|-
CASSQEPPTIGNEKLFF
TGCGCCAGCAGCCAAGAGCCCCCCACGATCGGAAATGAAAAACTGTTTTTT
>TRBV7-9|13|TRBJ2-7|TRBD2
CASSPTSFYEQYF
TGTGCCAGCAGCCCGACTAGCTTCTACGAGCAGTACTTC
>TRBV24-1|14|TRBJ2-5|-
CATSDQVSSETQYF
TGTGCCACCAGTGACCAAGTTAGTTCAGAGACCCAGTACTTC
>TRBV7-8|17|TRBJ1-5|TRBD1
CASSWGQGIIANQPQHF
TGTGCCAGCAGTTGGGGACAGGGGATTATAGCCAATCAGCCCCAGCATTTT
>TRBV7-2|14|TRBJ1-2|-
CASSLLTGNYGYTF
TGTGCCAGCAGCCTACTTACAGGAAACTATGGCTACACCTTC
>TRBV3-1/TRBV3-2|15|TRBJ1-4|-
CASSQLRGLNEKLFF
TGTGCCAGCAGCCAATTGAGGGGCCTTAATGAAAAACTGTTTTTT
>TRBV6-5|11|TRBJ1-1|-
CASRYSLEAFF
TGTGCCAGCCGATACTCCCTTGAGGCTTTCTTT
>TRBV6-5|11|TRBJ2-7|-
CASSYSGEQYF
TGTGCCAGCAGTTACTCAGGCGAGCAGTACTTC
>TRBV7-2|12|TRBJ1-6|-
CASSLNQSPLHF
TGTGCCAGCAGCTTAAATCAGTCACCCCTCCACTTT
>TRBV9|15|TRBJ1-5|-
CASSVGGSPNQPQHF
TGTGCCAGCAGCGTAGGGGGCAGCCCGAATCAGCCCCAGCATTTT
>TRBV5-5|15|TRBJ2-1|TRBD2
CASSALAGDNIEQFF
TGTGCCAGCAGCGCCTTGGCGGGAGATAATATTGAGCAGTTCTTC
>TRBV25-1|14|TRBJ2-5|-
CASSANMGFETQYF
TGTGCCAGCAGTGCGAATATGGGTTTCGAGACCCAGTACTTC
>TRBV14|13|TRBJ2-7|-
CASSWDIYYEQYF
TGTGCCAGCAGCTGGGACATCTACTACGAGCAGTACTTC
>TRBV19|13|TRBJ1-2|TRBD1
CASSMTGTYGYTF
TGTGCCAGTAGTATGACAGGGACCTATGGCTACACCTTC
>TRBV7-5|14|TRBJ2-7|-
CVRSLGKALREQYF
TGTGTCAGAAGCTTAGGGAAGGCCTTGAGGGAGCAGTACTTC
>TRBV21-1|15|TRBJ1-3|-
CASSKHGGPKNTIYF
TGTGCCAGCAGCAAACATGGGGGCCCCAAGAACACCATATATTTT